This TCR beta chain is from a study of beta chain features in type 1 diabetes. Study-level findings and limits: All four CD4+ subsets of Type 1 diabetes patients contained TCRB CDR3s that were moderately but significantly shorter.

This clone was recorded a few times. The antigen remains unidentified. cDNA synthesis used the whole RNA isolate, giving expressed TCRB sequences. The data were produced by immunoSEQ multiplex PCR, yet TCRdb's version contains in-frame clones alone and is incomplete. The table has 200,000 to 300,000 clones, roughly 20% seen once. J was trimmed by 5 bases and V by 5 bases; bases with no gene match: 6. Germline V gives CDR1 SQVTM, CDR2 ANQGSEA. The CDR3 covers 13 residues. The clonotype was recovered from a woman aged 40 to 49 with type 1 diabetes. This sequence joins TRBV29-1 and TRBJ1-1; 9 nucleotides match TRBD1. Sequenced input: naive CD4+ T cells from blood. CDR3 nucleotide sequence: TGCAGCGTTTCAGGGGACAGGGATACTGAAGCTTTCTTT. Its protein is CSVSGDRDTEAFF.